The 18 T cell receptor beta chains in this list originate from one sample, sequenced in a study of T cells in Graves' hyperthyroidism and ophthalmopathy. Researchers amplified the TCR beta CDR3 regions from RNA transcripts. HTBI primers were the set used in a first-round RT-PCR of the TCR CDR3. TCRdb reprocessed the multiplex PCR reads via MiXCR and lists one record per CDR3 protein. In the table there are 300,000 to 350,000 distinct CDR3 sequences, about 20% of which are singletons. The sequencing input was blood. The receptors were gathered from a woman between 50 and 59 years old with Graves' hyperthyroidism.

This clonotype was recorded a few times. This chain connects TRBV7-2 to TRBJ1-6, with D possibly being TRBD1 (5 bases). This CDR3 spans 13 amino acids. CDR1 and CDR2 (germline): SGHTA, FQGNSA. Trimming took off 5 bases at V and 8 bases at J, with 10 bases between the two ends. CDR3: CASSLGHYSPLHF. CDR3 DNA: TGTGCCAGCAGCCTAGGACATTATTCACCCCTCCACTTT.

This clonotype was detected ten times or more. V usage is TRBV6-1 and J usage is TRBJ2-1, with TRBD1 matching 12 bases. The V segment lost 3 bases and the J segment 6 bases; nucleotides outside the gene matches: 6. The CDR3 contains 16 residues. Germline-derived CDR1 and CDR2 are MNHNS and SASEGT. CDR3 bases: TGTGCCAGCAGTGAGACTCCGGGACAGGGGGCCAATGAGCAGTTCTTC. Protein product: CASSETPGQGANEQFF.

This clonotype was found many times. This sequence joins TRBV5-5 and TRBJ1-1, with 7 nucleotides matching TRBD1. CDR3 size: 11 residues. CDR1 and CDR2 (germline): SGHKS, YYEKEE (reference sequence). Trimming at V came to 5 bases and at J to 8 bases, leaving 3 bases not matched to a gene. The DNA for the CDR3 is TGTGCCAGCAGGAAGACAGGGGAAGCTTTCTTT. Its protein is CASRKTGEAFF.

This clonotype appeared many times. The rearrangement joins TRBV5-1 to TRBJ1-1; D is ambiguous. V shed 1 base and J shed 5 bases, with 12 bases lying between them. Germline values: CDR1 SGHRS, CDR2 YFSETQ. This CDR3 region has 14 residues. Here the CDR3 DNA reads TGCGCCAGCAGCTTGCCGGGTGTGGTAACTGAAGCTTTCTTT. Its protein is CASSLPGVVTEAFF.

This clonotype was recorded at least ten times. The rearrangement joins TRBV5-1 to TRBJ2-1, with D tentatively TRBD1 (6 bases). V was cut by 6 bases and J by 6 bases, with 22 bases left in between. CDR3 size: 16 residues. Germline V gene data show CDR1 as SGHRS and CDR2 as YFSETQ. Written as DNA, the CDR3 is TGCGCCAGCAACCTGGGGGCCATTAATAGAAGCAATGAGCAGTTCTTC. Residues: CASNLGAINRSNEQFF.

This clonotype was observed a few times. The V gene is TRBV2, the J gene TRBJ1-1; 8 bases fit TRBD1. The germline CDR1 and CDR2 sequences are SNHLY and FYNNEI. V lost 9 bases to trimming and J lost 1 base; unmatched junction nucleotides: 10. The CDR3 runs to 15 residues. CDR3 in amino acids: CARSRPGTGNTEAFF. The CDR3 DNA follows: TGTGCCAGATCCCGCCCGGGGACAGGGAACACTGAAGCTTTCTTT.

This clonotype was detected a few times. The chain recombines TRBV29-1 with TRBJ2-3, with a weak D call TRBD1 (6 bases). Trimming cost V 0 bases and J 3 bases, with 10 bases left between them. This CDR3 spans 14 amino acids. Germline loops: CDR1 SQVTM, CDR2 ANQGSEA. This CDR3 is CSVEDRTETDTQYF. CDR3 coding DNA: TGCAGCGTTGAAGACCGGACAGAAACAGATACGCAGTATTTT.

This clonotype has ten or more counts. The chain is built from TRBV11-2 and TRBJ2-3; 12 nucleotides line up with TRBD2. Germline loops: CDR1 SGHAT, CDR2 FQNNGV. V gave up 1 base and J gave up 0 bases; unmatched junction bases: 5. The CDR3 spans 18 residues. CDR3 in DNA: TGTGCCAGCAGCTTAGTCAGGACTAGCGGGATTAGCACAGATACGCAGTATTTT. This encodes CASSLVRTSGISTDTQYF.

Details on this clonotype: At one of its ends the junction is not consistent with the germline gene, which may arise from a read error. The V call is TRBV12-3 or TRBV12-4, the J call TRBJ1-4; 8 bases align to TRBD1. This CDR3 has 13 residues. CDR3 sequence: CASRQGTSEKLFF. As DNA, the CDR3 is TGTGCCAGTCGACAGGGGACTAGTGAAAAACTGTTTTTT.

This clonotype has at least ten counts. The rearrangement links TRBV2 to TRBJ2-7, with D possibly matching TRBD2 (5 bases). Germline V gene sequence: CDR1 SNHLY, CDR2 FYNNEI. V was cut by 9 bases and J by 7 bases, with 19 bases left in between. The CDR3 length is 13 residues. The CDR3 coding sequence is TGTGCCAGTAACGGGGAACGTTTTGCTGAGCAGTACGTC. This codes for CASNGERFAEQYV.

The chain links TRBV9 to TRBJ2-2; D is unresolved. Germline values: CDR1 SGDLS, CDR2 YYNGEE. Trimming took 4 bases from V and 3 from J, leaving 16 bases between them. CDR3 length: 16 amino acids. The CDR3 DNA sequence: TGTGCCAGCAGCCCCACTAAATATGGGGACACCGGGGAGCTGTTTTTT. As protein: CASSPTKYGDTGELFF.

A few counts support this clonotype. This chain connects TRBV3-1 to TRBJ2-3, with 8 bases fitting TRBD2. The trim removed 1 base at V and 4 bases at J, leaving 4 bases unmatched. This CDR3 has 15 residues. The germline CDR1 and CDR2 sequences are LGHDT and YNNKEL (reference sequence). The CDR3 sequence: CASSQGGSGADTQYF. The CDR3 coding sequence is TGTGCCAGCAGCCAAGGGGGTAGCGGGGCAGATACGCAGTATTTT.

This clonotype appeared many times. The chain combines TRBV28 with TRBJ2-3, with D possibly TRBD1 on 6 matching bases. This CDR3 is built from 14 residues. The V gene's germline CDR1 is MDHEN and CDR2 SYDVKM. V dropped 5 bases and J dropped 4 bases, with 13 bases sitting between them. This CDR3 is CASSPHDRSDTQYF. The CDR3 nucleotides are TGTGCCAGCAGTCCCCACGACAGGTCAGATACGCAGTATTTT.

The chain links TRBV27 to TRBJ2-3; TRBD2 aligns across 10 bases. Germline-derived CDR1 and CDR2 are MNHEY and SMNVEV (reference sequence). The CDR3 totals 16 residues. After removal of 5 bases from V and 5 bases from J, the junction contained 10 bases not matched to a gene. CDR3 coding DNA: TGTGCCAGCAGTCCCCCGCTAGCGGGAGCCGTAGATACGCAGTATTTT. This sequence encodes CASSPPLAGAVDTQYF.

V gene TRBV6-1 combines with J gene TRBJ2-6; TRBD2 agrees at 12 bases. V dropped 8 bases and J dropped 4; count of bases not matched to a gene: 15. Per germline, CDR1 MNHNS and CDR2 SASEGT. The CDR3 has 19 amino acids. The CDR3 is CASLKGRASGRAGANVLTF. As DNA, the CDR3 is TGTGCCAGCTTGAAGGGCCGGGCTAGCGGGAGGGCAGGGGCCAACGTCCTGACTTTC.

V and J are TRBV7-2 and TRBJ2-1, with 12 bases fitting TRBD2. The germline V gene encodes CDR1 SGHTA and CDR2 FQGNSA. Unmatched junction bases numbered 4, after V lost 2 bases and J lost 8 bases. The CDR3 is made up of 15 amino acids. For the CDR3, the DNA is TGTGCCAGCAGCTTACTAGCGGGAGGGCGGCATGAGCAGTTCTTC. It codes for CASSLLAGGRHEQFF.

The chain recombines TRBV7-8 with TRBJ1-1, with D unresolved. Trimming removed 0 bases at V and 6 bases at J, with 17 bases between. Germline CDR1 is SGHVS and CDR2 is FQNEAQ. CDR3 size: 16 residues. The CDR3 reads CASSLASTLNGAEAFF. The DNA of the CDR3 is TGTGCCAGCAGCTTAGCCTCGACACTCAATGGAGCTGAAGCTTTCTTT.

This clonotype was found a few times. This sequence joins TRBV7-9 and TRBJ2-3, with 12 nucleotides matching TRBD2. From germline, CDR1 is SEHNR and CDR2 FQNEAQ (reference sequence). Losses at the gene ends were 3 bases for V and 5 bases for J; bases not matched to a gene: 6. There are 16 residues in the CDR3. CDR3 bases: TGTGCCAGCAGCTTTTATCGGACTAGCGGGAAAGATACGCAGTATTTT. The encoded protein is CASSFYRTSGKDTQYF.